The text below deals with one T cell receptor beta chain. No antigen is known for it. The record has no base qualities; no much larger clone is one base away. Patients with ophthalmopathy had moderately to severely active disease, with a Clinical Activity Score of 3 or more, a NOSPECS grade of 4 or more, and a disease duration of less than 3 months. Patients with other autoimmune diseases, uncontrolled infections, pregnancy or lactation were excluded from the study. Clinical symptoms, serum thyroxine, TRAb, thyroid ultrasound and orbital computed tomography formed the basis of the diagnosis. Using Ficoll-Paque density gradient centrifugation, PBMCs were isolated from 9.5 to 10 ml of fresh peripheral blood. Trizol reagent was used to extract the total RNA, and its quality was then checked on an Agilent 2100 Bioanalyzer. The sample originates from a study of Graves' ophthalmopathy and Graves' hyperthyroidism (dated by TCRdb to the late 2010s). In terms of the full investigation: Peripheral blood was collected at initial diagnosis, before any treatment. The study used TCR beta repertoire signatures to distinguish Graves' ophthalmopathy from Graves' hyperthyroidism and to predict progression to ophthalmopathy. In total, approximately 130 blood samples were TCR-sequenced: 43 ophthalmopathy, some 72 hyperthyroidism and approximately 17 hyperthyroidism-to-ophthalmopathy patients. To explore V-J signatures that separate ophthalmopathy from hyperthyroidism, a discovery set of approximately 100 patients was enrolled, consisting of roughly 45 with ophthalmopathy and some 56 with stable hyperthyroidism. For independent validation, a separate cohort was made up of roughly 19 hyperthyroidism patients plus 17 patients who later progressed from hyperthyroidism to ophthalmopathy. In roughly six hyperthyroidism patients, T-cell repertoires of thyroid tissue and blood were compared. After sampling, hyperthyroidism patients received methimazole starting at 30 mg daily, and ophthalmopathy patients received high-dose intravenous methylprednisolone.

For repertoire sequencing, TCR beta CDR3 regions were amplified from RNA transcripts. HTBI primers and the Qiagen OneStep RT-PCR kit were used in a first-round RT-PCR, which was followed by a second-round multiplex PCR, size selection and purification. Libraries were sequenced on an Illumina HiSeq2000 using paired-end 100 bp reads. Concerning the study's data processing: SOAPnuke was used to process the reads, throwing out any read that had adapters, had uncalled bases, had a mean Phred below 15, or lacked an exact constant-primer or identifier match. High-quality paired reads were merged with COPE v1.2.5. Clonotypes were defined as unique nucleotide sequences and were aligned to IMGT TRB V, D and J references using MiTCR v1.1. Analysis was restricted to V-J combinations with a frequency above 0.0001, which covered just over 98% of repertoires. For each V-J combination, a TCR clonal expansion and chaos score was defined as F50 clonal expansion divided by the chaos observed in the TCRdist matrix. Features were reduced by Welch's t-statistics and random forest to about a dozen V-J combinations, which fed a naive Bayes classifier. Thyroid-blood repertoire similarity was quantified with the Morisita-Horn index. The raw public reads went through TCRdb reprocessing: fastp at Q25, MiXCR clone calling, in-frame beta chains kept. Identical CDR3 protein sequences are pooled into one entry, listed with their most common genes and DNA. For this entry, the V and J calls and clone size follow TCRdb and not the study's own pipeline. This sample lists about 700,000 distinct CDR3 sequences; roughly two fifths were detected once. Of the sample, under 3.5% is held by the ten largest clones.

The CDR3 holds 14 amino acids from the cysteine to the phenylalanine. The entry retains the CDR3 DNA only, 42 bases that are in frame from base 1. V is cut back by 4 bases and J by 5 bases, with 7 bases in the junction unmatched. The germline V gene specifies MGHDK as CDR1 and SYGVNS as CDR2. General findings and caveats noted by the study authors: Sample size was not predetermined statistically, and investigators were not blinded to group allocation. In validation, the model predicted ophthalmopathy progression with about 71% sensitivity and roughly 72% specificity; 12 predicted patients were CT-confirmed with GO in a median of approximately six months. In cross-validation, the 13-signature model distinguished ophthalmopathy from stable hyperthyroidism with nearly 90% sensitivity and around 81% specificity, and in the test set the corresponding values were roughly 80% and 76%. Most expanded thyroid clonotypes with a frequency above 0.001 also appeared in blood, which suggests that blood repertoires may reflect the immune response in the thyroid.

The receptor comes from an adult man with Graves' ophthalmopathy. The chain links TRBV25-1 with TRBJ2-5; 7 bases in the middle match TRBD2. Input material: peripheral blood. The nucleotide sequence is TGTGCCAGCAGTGCACCCGGGGAGGGGGAGACCCAGTACTTC. Its protein product is CASSAPGEGETQYF.